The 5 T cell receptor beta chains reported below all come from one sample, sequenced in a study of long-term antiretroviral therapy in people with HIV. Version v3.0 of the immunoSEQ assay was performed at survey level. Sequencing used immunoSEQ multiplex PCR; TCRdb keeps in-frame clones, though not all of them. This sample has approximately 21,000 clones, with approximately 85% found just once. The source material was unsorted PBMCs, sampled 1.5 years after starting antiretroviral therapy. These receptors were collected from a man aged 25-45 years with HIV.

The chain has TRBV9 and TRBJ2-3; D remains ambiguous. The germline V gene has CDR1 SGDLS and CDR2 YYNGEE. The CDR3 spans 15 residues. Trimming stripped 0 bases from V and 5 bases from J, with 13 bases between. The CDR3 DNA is TGTGCCAGCAGCGTAGTCGGCGGTATGATAGATACGCAGTATTTT. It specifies CASSVVGGMIDTQYF.

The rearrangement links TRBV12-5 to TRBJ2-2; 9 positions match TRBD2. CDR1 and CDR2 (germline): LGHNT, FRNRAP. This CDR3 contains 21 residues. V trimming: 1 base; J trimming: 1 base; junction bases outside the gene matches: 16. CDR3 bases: TGTGCTAGTGGTTTGGCCCGTGCTCTAGCGGGATTCCAAGAGAACACCGGGGAGCTGTTTTTT. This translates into CASGLARALAGFQENTGELFF. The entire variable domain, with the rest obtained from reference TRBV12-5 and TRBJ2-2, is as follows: DARVTQTPRHKVTEMGQEVTMRCQPILGHNTVFWYRQTMMQGLELLAYFRNRAPLDDSGMPKDRFSAEMPDATLATLKIQPSEPRDSAVYFCASGLARALAGFQENTGELFFGEGSRLTVL.

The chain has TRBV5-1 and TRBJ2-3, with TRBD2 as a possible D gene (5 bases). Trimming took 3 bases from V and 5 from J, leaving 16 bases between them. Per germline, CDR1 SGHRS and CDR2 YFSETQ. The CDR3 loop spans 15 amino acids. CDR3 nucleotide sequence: TGCGCCAGCAGCTCCCCAGGTCTGGCGGGAGATACGCAGTATTTT. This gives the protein CASSSPGLAGDTQYF.

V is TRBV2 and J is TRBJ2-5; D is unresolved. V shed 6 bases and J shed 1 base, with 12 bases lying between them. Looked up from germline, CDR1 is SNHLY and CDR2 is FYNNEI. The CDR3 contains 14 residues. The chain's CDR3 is CASRLGQLQETQYF. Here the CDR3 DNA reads TGTGCCAGCAGGCTTGGGCAGCTCCAAGAGACCCAGTACTTC.

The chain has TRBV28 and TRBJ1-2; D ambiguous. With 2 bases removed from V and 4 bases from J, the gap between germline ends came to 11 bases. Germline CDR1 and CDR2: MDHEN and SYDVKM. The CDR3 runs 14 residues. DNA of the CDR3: TGTGCCAGCAGTTTAAACGGACTCTCCTATGGCTACACCTTC. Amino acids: CASSLNGLSYGYTF.